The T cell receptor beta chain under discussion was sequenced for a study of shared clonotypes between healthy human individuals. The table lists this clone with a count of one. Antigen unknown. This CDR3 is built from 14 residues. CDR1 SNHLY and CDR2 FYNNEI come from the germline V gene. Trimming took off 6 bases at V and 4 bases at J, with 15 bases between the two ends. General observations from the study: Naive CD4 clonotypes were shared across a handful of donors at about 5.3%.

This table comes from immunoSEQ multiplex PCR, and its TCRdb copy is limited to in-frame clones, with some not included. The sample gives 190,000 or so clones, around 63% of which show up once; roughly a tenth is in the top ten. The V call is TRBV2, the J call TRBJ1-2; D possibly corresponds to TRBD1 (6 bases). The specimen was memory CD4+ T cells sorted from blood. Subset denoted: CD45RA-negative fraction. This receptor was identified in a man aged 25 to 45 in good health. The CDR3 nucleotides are TGTGCCAGCAGCAACACCGGGACATTCTATGGCTACACCTTC. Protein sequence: CASSNTGTFYGYTF.